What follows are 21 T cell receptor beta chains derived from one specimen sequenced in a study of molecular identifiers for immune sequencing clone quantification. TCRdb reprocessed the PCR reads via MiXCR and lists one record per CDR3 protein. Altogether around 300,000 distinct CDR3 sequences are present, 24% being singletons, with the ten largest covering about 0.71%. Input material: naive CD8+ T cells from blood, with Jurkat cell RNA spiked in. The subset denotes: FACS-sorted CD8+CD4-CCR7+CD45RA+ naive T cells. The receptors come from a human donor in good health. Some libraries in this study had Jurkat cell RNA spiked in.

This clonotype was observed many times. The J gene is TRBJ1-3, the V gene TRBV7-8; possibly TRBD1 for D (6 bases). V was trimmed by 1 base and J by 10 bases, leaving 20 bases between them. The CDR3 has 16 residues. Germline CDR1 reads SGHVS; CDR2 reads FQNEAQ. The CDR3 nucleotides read TGTGCCAGCAGCTTAGATATTGGGGGCCTCCCCGGGACCATATATTTT. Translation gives CASSLDIGGLPGTIYF.

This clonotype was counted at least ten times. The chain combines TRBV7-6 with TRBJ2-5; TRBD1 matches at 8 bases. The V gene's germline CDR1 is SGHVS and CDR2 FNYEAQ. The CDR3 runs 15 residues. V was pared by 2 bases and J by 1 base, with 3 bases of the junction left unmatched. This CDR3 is CASSLRDRIQETQYF. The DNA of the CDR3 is TGTGCCAGCAGCTTAAGGGACAGGATCCAAGAGACCCAGTACTTC.

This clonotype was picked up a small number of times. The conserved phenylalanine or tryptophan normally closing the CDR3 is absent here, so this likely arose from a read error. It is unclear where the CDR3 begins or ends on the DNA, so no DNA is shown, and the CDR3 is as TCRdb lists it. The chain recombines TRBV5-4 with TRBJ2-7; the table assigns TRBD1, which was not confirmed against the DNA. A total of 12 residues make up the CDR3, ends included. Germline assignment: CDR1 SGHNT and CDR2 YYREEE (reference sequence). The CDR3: CASSLEGDRPIR.

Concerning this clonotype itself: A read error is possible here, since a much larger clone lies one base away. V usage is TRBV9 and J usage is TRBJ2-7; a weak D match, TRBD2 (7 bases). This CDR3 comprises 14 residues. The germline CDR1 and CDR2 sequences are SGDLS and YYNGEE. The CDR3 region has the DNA TGTGCCAGCGCCCAGGGAGGGGGATCCTACGAGCAGTGCTTC. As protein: CASAQGGGSYEQCF.

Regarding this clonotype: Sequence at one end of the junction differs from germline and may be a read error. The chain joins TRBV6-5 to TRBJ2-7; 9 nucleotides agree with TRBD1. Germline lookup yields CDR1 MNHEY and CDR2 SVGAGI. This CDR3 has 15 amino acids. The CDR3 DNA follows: TGTGCCAGCAGTCAACGACAGGGGGATTCCTACGGGCAGTACTTC. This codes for CASSQRQGDSYGQYF.

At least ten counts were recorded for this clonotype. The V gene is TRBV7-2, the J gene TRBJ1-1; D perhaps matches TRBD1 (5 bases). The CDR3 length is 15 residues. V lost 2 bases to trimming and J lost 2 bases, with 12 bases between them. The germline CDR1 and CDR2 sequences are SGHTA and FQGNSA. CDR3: CASSLWAQVNTEAFF. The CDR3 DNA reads TGTGCCAGCAGCTTATGGGCACAGGTCAACACTGAAGCTTTCTTT.

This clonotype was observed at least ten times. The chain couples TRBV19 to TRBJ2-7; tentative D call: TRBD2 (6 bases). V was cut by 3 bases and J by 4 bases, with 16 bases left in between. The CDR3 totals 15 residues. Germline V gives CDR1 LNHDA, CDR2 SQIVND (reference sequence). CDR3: CASSIFPGGSYEQYF. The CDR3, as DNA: TGTGCCAGTAGTATTTTTCCCGGGGGTTCGTACGAGCAGTACTTC.

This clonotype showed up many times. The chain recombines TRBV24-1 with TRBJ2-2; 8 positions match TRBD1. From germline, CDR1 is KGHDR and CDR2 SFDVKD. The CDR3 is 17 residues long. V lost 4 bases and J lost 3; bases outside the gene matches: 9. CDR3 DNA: TGTGCCACCAGTGACCCCCCTCAGGGGGCCTACACCGGGGAGCTGTTTTTT. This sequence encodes CATSDPPQGAYTGELFF.

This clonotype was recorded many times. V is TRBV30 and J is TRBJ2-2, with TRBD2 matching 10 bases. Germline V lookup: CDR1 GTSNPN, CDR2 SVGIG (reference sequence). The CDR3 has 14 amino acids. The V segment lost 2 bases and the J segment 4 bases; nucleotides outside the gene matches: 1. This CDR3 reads CAWSRLAGTGELFF. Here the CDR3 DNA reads TGTGCCTGGAGTAGACTAGCGGGCACCGGGGAGCTGTTTTTT.

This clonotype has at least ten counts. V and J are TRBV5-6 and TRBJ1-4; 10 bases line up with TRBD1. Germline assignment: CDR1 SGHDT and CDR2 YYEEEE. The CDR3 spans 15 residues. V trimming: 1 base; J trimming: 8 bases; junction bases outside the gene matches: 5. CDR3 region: CASSLTGDRGEKLFF. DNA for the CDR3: TGTGCCAGCAGCTTGACCGGGGACAGGGGCGAAAAACTGTTTTTT.

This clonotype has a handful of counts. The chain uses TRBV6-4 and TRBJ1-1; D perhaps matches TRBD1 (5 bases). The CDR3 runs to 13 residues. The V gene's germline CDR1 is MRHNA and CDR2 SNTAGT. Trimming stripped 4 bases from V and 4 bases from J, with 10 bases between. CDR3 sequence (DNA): TGTGCCAGCAGTGCAGGGCCGGGCACTGAAGCTTTCTTT. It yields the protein CASSAGPGTEAFF.

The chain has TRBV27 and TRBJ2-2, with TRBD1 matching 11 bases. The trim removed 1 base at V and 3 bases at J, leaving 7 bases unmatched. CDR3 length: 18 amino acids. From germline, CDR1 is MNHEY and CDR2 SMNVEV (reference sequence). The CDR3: CASSLLGQGAAYTGELFF. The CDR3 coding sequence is TGTGCCAGCAGTTTATTAGGACAGGGGGCAGCCTACACCGGGGAGCTGTTTTTT.

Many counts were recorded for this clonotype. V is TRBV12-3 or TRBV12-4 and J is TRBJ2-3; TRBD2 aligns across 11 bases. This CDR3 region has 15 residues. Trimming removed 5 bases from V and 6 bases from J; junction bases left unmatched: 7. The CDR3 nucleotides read TGTGCCAGCAGTCCCTCACTAGCGGGAGTGGATACGCAGTATTTT. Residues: CASSPSLAGVDTQYF.

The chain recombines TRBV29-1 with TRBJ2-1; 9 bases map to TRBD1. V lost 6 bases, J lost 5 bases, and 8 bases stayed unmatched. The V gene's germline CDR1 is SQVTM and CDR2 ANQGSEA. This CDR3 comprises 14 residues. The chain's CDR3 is CSVRGQGSNNEQFF. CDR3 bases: TGCAGCGTCCGAGGACAGGGGAGCAACAATGAGCAGTTCTTC.

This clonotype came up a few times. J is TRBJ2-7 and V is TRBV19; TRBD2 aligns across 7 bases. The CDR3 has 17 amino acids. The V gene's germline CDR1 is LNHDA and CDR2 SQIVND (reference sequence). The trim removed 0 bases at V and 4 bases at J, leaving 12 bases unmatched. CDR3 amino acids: CASSIDHAGDYRYEQYF. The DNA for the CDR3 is TGTGCCAGTAGTATAGATCACGCGGGAGACTATCGGTACGAGCAGTACTTC.

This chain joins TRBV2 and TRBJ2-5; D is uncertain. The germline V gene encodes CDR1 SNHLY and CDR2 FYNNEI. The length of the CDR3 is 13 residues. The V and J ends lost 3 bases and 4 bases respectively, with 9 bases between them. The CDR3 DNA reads TGTGCCAGCAGTGATAGCAACGTAGAGACCCAGTACTTC. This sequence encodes CASSDSNVETQYF.

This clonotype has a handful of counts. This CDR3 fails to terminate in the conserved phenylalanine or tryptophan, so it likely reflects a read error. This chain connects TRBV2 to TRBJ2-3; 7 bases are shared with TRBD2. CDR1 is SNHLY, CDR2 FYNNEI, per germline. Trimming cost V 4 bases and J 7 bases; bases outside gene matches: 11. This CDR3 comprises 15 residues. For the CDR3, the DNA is TGTGCCAGCAGTGGAGGAGCGGGAATGTTGAATACGCAGTATCTT. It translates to CASSGGAGMLNTQYL.

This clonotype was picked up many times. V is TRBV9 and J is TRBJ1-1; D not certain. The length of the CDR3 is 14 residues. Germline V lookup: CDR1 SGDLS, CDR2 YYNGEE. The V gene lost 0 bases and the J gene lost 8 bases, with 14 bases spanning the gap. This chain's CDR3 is CASSVEGSEAEAFF. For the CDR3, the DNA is TGTGCCAGCAGCGTAGAAGGGAGTGAAGCCGAAGCTTTCTTT.

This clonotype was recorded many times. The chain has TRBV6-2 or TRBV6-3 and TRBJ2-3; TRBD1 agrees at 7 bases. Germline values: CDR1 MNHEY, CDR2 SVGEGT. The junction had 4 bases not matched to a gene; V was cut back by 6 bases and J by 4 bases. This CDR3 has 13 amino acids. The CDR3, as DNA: TGTGCCAGCAGGCGACAGGGACCAGATACGCAGTATTTT. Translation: CASRRQGPDTQYF.

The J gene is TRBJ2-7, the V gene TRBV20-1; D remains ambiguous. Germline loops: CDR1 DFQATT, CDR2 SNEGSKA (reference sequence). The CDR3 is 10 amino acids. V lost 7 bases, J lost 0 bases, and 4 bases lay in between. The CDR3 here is CSGLSYEQYF. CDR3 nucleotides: TGCAGTGGCCTCTCCTACGAGCAGTACTTC.

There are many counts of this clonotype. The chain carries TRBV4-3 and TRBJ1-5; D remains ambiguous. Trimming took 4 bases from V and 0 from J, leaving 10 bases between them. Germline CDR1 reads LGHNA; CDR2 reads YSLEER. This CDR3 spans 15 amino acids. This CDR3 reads CASSRTQTSNQPQHF. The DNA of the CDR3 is TGCGCCAGCAGCCGAACACAGACTAGCAATCAGCCCCAGCATTTT.